The 32 T cell receptor beta chains given below trace back to one sample, sequenced in a study of blood T cell repertoires in COVID-19 (dated by TCRdb to about 2020). Library generation was performed with the immunoSEQ multiplex PCR assay. The clones in this table, taken by TCRdb from immuneACCESS, are in-frame only. Not every clone is retained; where verified, under half of the shortfall comes from an unresolved V gene, and the cause of the rest is unknown. The sample table records around 37,000 clones; approximately 74% of these occur just once. Clones ranked in the top ten supply approximately 10% of the sample. The sequencing sample was made of peripheral blood. Receptors were obtained from a man in his 70s with COVID-19, enrolled during active disease.

This clone came up once. This chain connects TRBV7-3 to TRBJ2-1, with D perhaps matching TRBD1 (5 bases). There are 13 residues in the CDR3. Trimming took 9 bases from V and 8 from J, leaving 17 bases between them. CDR1 SGHTA and CDR2 FQGTGA come from the germline V gene. For the CDR3, the DNA is TGTGCCAGTGGACAACCTGGCGTCGATGAGCAGTTCTTC. Its protein is CASGQPGVDEQFF.

The chain uses TRBV11-2 and TRBJ1-2; D unresolved. CDR1 is SGHAT, CDR2 FQNNGV, per germline. The CDR3 sequence is 13 residues long. Between the trimmed V and J ends, which lost 6 bases and 5 bases, there was a span of 13 bases. The CDR3 here is CASSAGSRYGYTF. DNA of the CDR3: TGTGCCAGCAGTGCCGGGAGCAGATATGGCTACACCTTC.

This chain uses TRBV15 with TRBJ1-5; D gene uncertain. There are 16 residues in the CDR3. V dropped 5 bases and J dropped 4 bases, with 18 bases sitting between them. Germline CDR1 is LNHNV and CDR2 is YYDKDF (reference sequence). The CDR3 DNA sequence: TGTGCCACCAGCCGCCGTTCAACATCGGGTAATCAGCCCCAGCATTTT. It yields the protein CATSRRSTSGNQPQHF. The whole variable domain, remainder taken from reference TRBV15 and TRBJ1-5, is DAMVIQNPRYQVTQFGKPVTLSCSQTLNHNVMYWYQQKSSQAPKLLFHYYDKDFNNEADTPDNFQSRRPNTSFCFLDIRSPGLGDTAMYLCATSRRSTSGNQPQHFGDGTRLSIL.

The CDR3 region is CASSLVLAFRNTGELFF. The CDR3 DNA follows: TGCGCCAGCAGCTTGGTCTTAGCGTTTCGGAACACCGGGGAGCTGTTTTTT. V usage is TRBV5-1 and J usage is TRBJ2-2; D might be TRBD2 (5 bases). Per the germline V gene, CDR1 is SGHRS and CDR2 is YFSETQ. V was trimmed by 0 bases and J by 1 base, leaving 13 bases between them. The CDR3 is made up of 17 amino acids.

This chain connects TRBV4-3 to TRBJ2-7; 8 nucleotides agree with TRBD1. The V gene's germline CDR1 is LGHNA and CDR2 YSLEER. V trimming: 1 base; J trimming: 6 bases; junction bases outside the gene matches: 5. The CDR3 contains 14 residues. CDR3: CASSQVQGVGEQYF. The DNA of the CDR3 is TGCGCCAGCAGCCAAGTACAGGGGGTAGGCGAGCAGTACTTC.

This chain connects TRBV19 to TRBJ2-7, with D perhaps TRBD1 (5 bases). From germline, CDR1 is LNHDA and CDR2 SQIVND (reference sequence). Trimming removed 1 base at V and 0 bases at J, with 7 bases between. This CDR3 spans 14 amino acids. The CDR3 loop is CASSIGGFSYEQYF. The DNA of the CDR3 is TGTGCCAGTAGTATAGGGGGCTTCTCCTACGAGCAGTACTTC.

A single count supports this clone. The chain couples TRBV24-1 to TRBJ2-1; perhaps TRBD1 as D (6 bases). This CDR3 has 15 amino acids. The ends were cut back, 7 bases at V and 5 bases at J, with 17 bases in the middle. Per germline, CDR1 KGHDR and CDR2 SFDVKD. The chain's CDR3 is CATSSSGDVHNEQFF. CDR3 DNA sequence: TGTGCCACCAGCTCCTCAGGGGATGTTCACAATGAGCAGTTCTTC.

The chain couples TRBV7-2 to TRBJ2-1; possible D gene TRBD1, 6 bases. Trimming cost V 4 bases and J 4 bases, with 17 bases left between them. Germline CDR1 SGHTA, CDR2 FQGNSA. The CDR3 loop spans 16 amino acids. The CDR3 nucleotides are TGTGCCAGCAGCTCTCCAAGTGGGGGCCGTTACAATGAGCAGTTCTTC. Protein: CASSSPSGGRYNEQFF.

V is TRBV2 and J is TRBJ1-2; TRBD1 aligns across 10 bases. The ends lost 6 bases at V and 2 bases at J; junction bases unmatched: 3. Germline V gene data show CDR1 as SNHLY and CDR2 as FYNNEI. The CDR3 runs 14 residues. The CDR3, as DNA: TGTGCCAGCAGGAGGGGACAGGGGAACTATGGCTACACCTTC. It specifies CASRRGQGNYGYTF.

The rearrangement uses TRBV7-9 and TRBJ2-5; 10 bases fit TRBD2. CDR1 SEHNR and CDR2 FQNEAQ come from the germline V gene (reference sequence). Unmatched junction bases numbered 6, after V lost 1 base and J lost 1 base. The CDR3 is 17 residues long. The CDR3 coding sequence is TGTGCCAGCAGCTTAGGGATAGCGGGGGGCCTCCAAGAGACCCAGTACTTC. Its protein is CASSLGIAGGLQETQYF. The full variable domain, in which reference TRBV7-9 and TRBJ2-5 provide the parts outside the CDR3, is DTGVSQNPRHKITKRGQNVTFRCDPISEHNRLYWYRQTLGQGPEFLTYFQNEAQLEKSRLLSDRFSAERPKGSFSTLEIQRTEQGDSAMYLCASSLGIAGGLQETQYFGPGTRLLVL.

J is TRBJ2-7 and V is TRBV5-6; unclear D gene. The germline V and J ends were trimmed by 0 bases and 3 bases, with 19 bases remaining between them. This CDR3 has 17 residues. Germline V gene sequence: CDR1 SGHDT, CDR2 YYEEEE. The CDR3 protein is CASSLANPGAFLYEQYF. CDR3 in DNA: TGTGCCAGCAGCTTGGCCAACCCTGGAGCTTTTCTCTACGAGCAGTACTTC.

CDR3 sequence reads: CASSEVITGAQETQYF. The CDR3 DNA is TGTGCCAGCAGCGAAGTCATTACGGGAGCACAAGAGACCCAGTACTTC. The rearrangement uses TRBV7-9 and TRBJ2-5, with TRBD2 as a possible D gene (6 bases). Trimming took off 5 bases at V and 2 bases at J, with 18 bases between the two ends. The CDR3 runs 16 residues. CDR1 is SEHNR, CDR2 FQNEAQ, per germline (reference sequence).

This clone appeared a few times. The chain carries TRBV5-6 and TRBJ2-7; D unresolved. The V and J ends lost 0 bases and 3 bases respectively, with 7 bases between them. CDR1 is SGHDT and CDR2 is YYEEEE in the germline V gene. The CDR3 length is 13 residues. DNA for the CDR3: TGTGCCAGCAGCTTGGGCTCTAGCTACGAGCAGTACTTC. Translating gives CASSLGSSYEQYF.

The chain has TRBV4-3 and TRBJ1-5, with D possibly TRBD1 on 5 matching bases. The CDR3 has 16 amino acids. Between the trimmed V and J ends, which lost 5 bases and 2 bases, there was a span of 16 bases. The germline V gene encodes CDR1 LGHNA and CDR2 YSLEER. CDR3 region: CASSEAPWGGNQPQHF. CDR3 in DNA: TGCGCCAGCAGCGAAGCCCCGTGGGGGGGCAATCAGCCCCAGCATTTT.

This clone was observed once. CDR3 DNA sequence: TGTGCCAGCAGCCCACGACAGGGGGCTAGGAACACTGAAGCTTTCTTT. This sequence encodes CASSPRQGARNTEAFF. The rearrangement uses TRBV9 and TRBJ1-1; 10 bases are shared with TRBD1. The CDR3 covers 16 residues. Germline values: CDR1 SGDLS, CDR2 YYNGEE. V shed 4 bases, J shed 1 base, and the junction held 7 bases outside the gene matches.

This rearrangement joins TRBV30 to TRBJ2-7; D is possibly TRBD1 (6 bases). CDR1 is GTSNPN, CDR2 SVGIG, per germline (reference sequence). V was shortened by 5 bases and J by 6 bases, with 11 bases between the two germline ends. This CDR3 region has 11 residues. The CDR3 loop is CAWGKGVEQYF. CDR3 sequence (DNA): TGTGCCTGGGGCAAGGGGGTCGAGCAGTACTTC.

The chain uses TRBV11-3 and TRBJ2-2; 8 bases agree with TRBD1. The length of the CDR3 is 15 residues. Germline values: CDR1 SGHNT, CDR2 YENEEA. V lost 5 bases to trimming and J lost 4 bases; unmatched junction nucleotides: 6. In nucleotides, the CDR3 is TGTGCCAGCAGCGCGACAGGGGTTCCCACCGGGGAGCTGTTTTTT. Translation gives CASSATGVPTGELFF.

The chain has TRBV14 and TRBJ2-5; D gene uncertain. CDR3 length: 13 residues. Germline CDR1 and CDR2: SGHDN and FVKESK. V dropped 4 bases and J dropped 5 bases, with 11 bases sitting between them. CDR3 in DNA: TGTGCCAGCAGCCCCCGAGTAGTTGAGACCCAGTACTTC. The encoded protein is CASSPRVVETQYF.

V is TRBV5-1 and J is TRBJ1-1; D is undetermined. Germline values: CDR1 SGHRS, CDR2 YFSETQ. CDR3 size: 12 residues. Trimming left V 1 base short and J 4 bases short, with 5 bases between. This chain's CDR3 is CASSLPGTEAFF. As DNA, the CDR3 is TGCGCCAGCAGCTTGCCAGGCACTGAAGCTTTCTTT.

The rearrangement uses TRBV30 and TRBJ2-2; 7 positions agree with TRBD2. CDR3 length equals 14 residues. V dropped 8 bases and J dropped 4; count of bases not matched to a gene: 10. Germline CDR1 reads GTSNPN; CDR2 reads SVGIG (reference sequence). CDR3 residues: CARAGRGGTGELFF. CDR3 nucleotide sequence: TGTGCCCGAGCGGGAAGGGGAGGCACCGGGGAGCTGTTTTTT.

The rearrangement links TRBV6-2 or TRBV6-3 to TRBJ1-2; 10 bases align to TRBD1. CDR1 is MNHEY and CDR2 is SVGEGT in the germline V gene. With V trimmed by 2 bases and J by 3 bases, 6 bases remained unmatched. This CDR3 spans 16 amino acids. CDR3 DNA sequence: TGTGCCAGCAGTTACCCCACCGGGACAGGGGACTATGGCTACACCTTC. Translated, it gives CASSYPTGTGDYGYTF.

CDR3 region: CASSSAGVGANVLTF. The CDR3 DNA sequence: TGTGCCAGCAGCTCGGCAGGGGTCGGGGCCAACGTCCTGACTTTC. The chain joins TRBV5-6 to TRBJ2-6; D is possibly TRBD1 (6 bases). This CDR3 has 15 residues. Germline V gene sequence: CDR1 SGHDT, CDR2 YYEEEE. V lost 3 bases and J lost 4, with 11 bases in between.

The chain uses TRBV27 and TRBJ1-6; no clear D gene. CDR3 length: 15 amino acids. The germline V gene encodes CDR1 MNHEY and CDR2 SMNVEV (reference sequence). Between the trimmed V and J ends, which lost 6 bases and 7 bases, there was a span of 16 bases. This chain's CDR3 is CASSGIERRNSPLHF. CDR3 nucleotides: TGTGCCAGCAGCGGGATCGAGAGGCGGAATTCACCCCTCCACTTT.

The sample holds many counts of this clone. This chain joins TRBV3-1 (or the pseudogene TRBV3-2) and TRBJ2-7; maybe TRBD1 (6 bases). The CDR3 runs to 14 residues. Per germline, CDR1 LGHDT and CDR2 YNNKEL (reference sequence). Deletions cut 1 base from V and 7 bases from J, with 14 bases between. The CDR3 loop reads CASSQAWTVREQYF. The DNA for the CDR3 is TGTGCCAGCAGCCAAGCTTGGACAGTACGGGAGCAGTACTTC.

The genes are TRBV7-2 and TRBJ1-2; TRBD1 matches at 7 bases. CDR1 SGHTA and CDR2 FQGNSA come from the germline V gene. Losses at the gene ends were 1 base for V and 8 bases for J; bases not matched to a gene: 4. CDR3 size: 13 residues. CDR3 amino acids: CASSLGQGQGYTF. In DNA form, the CDR3 reads TGTGCCAGCAGCTTAGGCCAGGGACAGGGCTACACCTTC.

V and J are TRBV3-1 (or the pseudogene TRBV3-2) and TRBJ2-2; 8 bases agree with TRBD2. The V gene end was trimmed by 1 base and the J gene end by 0 bases; junction bases not matched to a gene: 10. CDR3 size: 19 residues. In germline, CDR1 is LGHDT, CDR2 YNNKEL (reference sequence). The CDR3 sequence: CASSQVQISGASNTGELFF. Written as DNA, the CDR3 is TGTGCCAGCAGCCAAGTTCAGATTAGCGGGGCGTCGAACACCGGGGAGCTGTTTTTT.

This clone showed up just a few times. The rearrangement joins TRBV10-1 to TRBJ2-1, with 9 bases aligning to TRBD1. The germline V gene encodes CDR1 WNHNN and CDR2 SYGVQD (reference sequence). The CDR3 loop spans 15 amino acids. The V segment lost 6 bases and the J segment 9 bases; nucleotides outside the gene matches: 12. In DNA form, the CDR3 reads TGCGCCAGCAGCACCGGGACAGGGAAGATTGGTGAGCAGTTCTTC. This translates into CASSTGTGKIGEQFF.

J is TRBJ1-5 and V is TRBV6-5, with TRBD1 identical over 7 bases. Germline trimming cut 6 bases from V and 4 bases from J; bases unmatched to any gene: 3. The CDR3 consists of 13 residues. The germline gives CDR1 MNHEY, CDR2 SVGAGI. As DNA, the CDR3 is TGTGCCAGCAGATTACAGGGGAATCAGCCCCAGCATTTT. Translation: CASRLQGNQPQHF.

J is TRBJ2-7 and V is TRBV7-9, with D possibly TRBD1 on 6 matching bases. CDR1 and CDR2 from the germline V gene are SEHNR and FQNEAQ (reference sequence). V shed 1 base and J shed 2 bases, with 12 bases lying between them. This CDR3 has 15 residues. CDR3 amino acids: CASSLVDRKTYEQYF. The DNA for the CDR3 is TGTGCCAGCAGCTTAGTTGACAGGAAAACCTACGAGCAGTACTTC.

In its sample, this clone was seen a few times. The rearrangement joins TRBV19 to TRBJ2-7; D call uncertain. From germline, CDR1 is LNHDA and CDR2 SQIVND (reference sequence). This CDR3 spans 14 amino acids. Trimming took off 1 base at V and 1 base at J, with 8 bases between the two ends. CDR3 nucleotides: TGTGCCAGTAGTATAGGGGCAGCTTCCTACGAGCAGTACTTC. This codes for CASSIGAASYEQYF.

This chain joins TRBV5-1 and TRBJ2-7; TRBD1 is a possible D gene (5 bases). This CDR3 has 13 residues. V was pared by 0 bases and J by 2 bases, with 6 bases between. Germline V lookup: CDR1 SGHRS, CDR2 YFSETQ. CDR3 sequence reads: CASSLDRTYEQYF. The CDR3 coding sequence is TGCGCCAGCAGCTTGGACAGGACCTACGAGCAGTACTTC.

The rearrangement joins TRBV27 to TRBJ2-7; a weak D match, TRBD1 (5 bases). The CDR3 has 16 amino acids. The ends were cut back, 7 bases at V and 8 bases at J, with 27 bases in the middle. Germline CDR1 is MNHEY and CDR2 is SMNVEV (reference sequence). CDR3 region: CASTRRSGSAYSQQYF. The CDR3 nucleotides are TGTGCCAGCACGCGCCGTTCAGGGTCCGCCTACTCTCAGCAGTACTTC.